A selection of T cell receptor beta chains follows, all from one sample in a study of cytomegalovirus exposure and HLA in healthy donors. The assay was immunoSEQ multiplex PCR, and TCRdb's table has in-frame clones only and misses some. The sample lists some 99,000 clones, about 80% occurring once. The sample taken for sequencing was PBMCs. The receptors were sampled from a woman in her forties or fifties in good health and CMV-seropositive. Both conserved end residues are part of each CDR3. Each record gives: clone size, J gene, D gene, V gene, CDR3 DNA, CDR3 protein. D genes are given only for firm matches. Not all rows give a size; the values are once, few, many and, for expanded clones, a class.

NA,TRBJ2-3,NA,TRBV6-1,TGTGCCAGCAGTACCGGGCCCAGGGGGGCAGATACGCAGTATTTT,CASSTGPRGADTQYF
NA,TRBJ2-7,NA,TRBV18,TGTGCCAGCTCACAGGGGACTCTCTCGTACGAGCAGTACTTC,CASSQGTLSYEQYF
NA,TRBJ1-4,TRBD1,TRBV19,TGTGCCAGTAGTAATCCGGGACAGGTTAATGAAAAACTGTTTTTT,CASSNPGQVNEKLFF
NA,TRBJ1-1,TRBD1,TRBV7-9,TGTGCCAGCAGCCAGACAGGGCTGAACACTGAAGCTTTCTTT,CASSQTGLNTEAFF
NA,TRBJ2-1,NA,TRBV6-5,TGTGCCAGCAGTTCCCCCCTAGCGATCTCCTACAATGAGCAGTTCTTC,CASSSPLAISYNEQFF
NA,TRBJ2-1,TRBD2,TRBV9,TGTGCCAGCAGCGTAGCTAGCGGGGGGTACAATGAGCAGTTCTTC,CASSVASGGYNEQFF
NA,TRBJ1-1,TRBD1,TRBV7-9,TGTTCCAGCAGCAACAGGGGGAACACTGAAGCTTTCTTT,CSSSNRGNTEAFF
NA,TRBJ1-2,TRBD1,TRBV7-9,TGTGCCAGCAGCTCCCTACAGGGGAGTGGCTATGGCTACACCTTC,CASSSLQGSGYGYTF
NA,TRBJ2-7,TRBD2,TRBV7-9,TGTGCCAGCAGCCCCCTCAGAGGGGAGGGCCGGAACGAGCAGTACTTC,CASSPLRGEGRNEQYF
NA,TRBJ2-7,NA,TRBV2,TGTGCCAGCAGTGTGAGGGGGTGGTACGAGCAGTACTTC,CASSVRGWYEQYF
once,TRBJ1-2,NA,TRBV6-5,TGTGCCAGCAGGATAACAGACCACTATGGCTACACCTTC,CASRITDHYGYTF
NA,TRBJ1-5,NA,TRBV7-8,TGTGCCAGCAGCTTAGGTCGGTATGAGGATCAGCCCCAGCATTTT,CASSLGRYEDQPQHF
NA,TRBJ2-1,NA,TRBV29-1,TGCAGCGTTGAGTTCCTAGTTCCCTACAATGAGCAGTTCTTC,CSVEFLVPYNEQFF
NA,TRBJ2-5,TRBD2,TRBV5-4,TGTGCCAGCAGCTTTAGCGGGAGACAAGAGACCCAGTACTTC,CASSFSGRQETQYF
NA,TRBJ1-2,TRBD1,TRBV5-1,TGCGCCAGCGACAGGACAGGGGATACAAACTATGGCTACACCTTC,CASDRTGDTNYGYTF
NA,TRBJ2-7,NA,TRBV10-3,TGTGCCATCAGTGAGGGGCCCGTACAGTACTTC,CAISEGPVQYF
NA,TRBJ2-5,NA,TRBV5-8,TGTGCCAGCAGCTGGAGCGGAGCTAGTGCAGAGACCCAGTACTTC,CASSWSGASAETQYF
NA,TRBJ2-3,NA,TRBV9,TGTGCCAGCAGCGCCCCGGGGAGCACAGATACGCAGTATTTT,CASSAPGSTDTQYF
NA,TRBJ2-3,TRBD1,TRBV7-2,TGTGCCAGCAGCTTGGGACAGGGGCTTTTCACAGATACGCAGTATTTT,CASSLGQGLFTDTQYF
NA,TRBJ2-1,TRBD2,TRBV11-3,TGTGCCAGCAGCTCCCGGACTAGCGGGGGCTACAATGAGCAGTTCTTC,CASSSRTSGGYNEQFF
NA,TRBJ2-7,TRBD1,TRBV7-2,TGTGCCAGCAGCCACGGACAGGGGAACTACGAGCAGTACTTC,CASSHGQGNYEQYF
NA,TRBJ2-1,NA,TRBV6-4,TGTGCCAGCAGTGACTCAAAGGAGCCATGCGCAGTTGAGCAGTTCTTC,CASSDSKEPCAVEQFF
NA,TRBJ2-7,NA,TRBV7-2,TGTGCCAGCAGCCAGGGCCCCTCCTACGAGCAGTACTTC,CASSQGPSYEQYF
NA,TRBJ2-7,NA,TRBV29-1,TGCAGCGTTAAAAAAGCTTACGAGCAGTACTTC,CSVKKAYEQYF
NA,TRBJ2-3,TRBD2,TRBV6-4,TGTGCCAGCAGTGAGCGGGGGGGAACGGGGACGCAGTATTTT,CASSERGGTGTQYF
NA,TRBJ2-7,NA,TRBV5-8,TGTGCCAGCAGCCTCCTAGGGAGCTCCTACGAGCAGTACTTC,CASSLLGSSYEQYF
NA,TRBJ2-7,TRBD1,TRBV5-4,TGTGCCAGCAGCCAGGGACAGACGAACTACGAGCAGTACTTC,CASSQGQTNYEQYF
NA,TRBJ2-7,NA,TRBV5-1,TGCGCCAGCAGCCCCGGAGGTCGGGGGAAATACGAGCAGTACTTC,CASSPGGRGKYEQYF
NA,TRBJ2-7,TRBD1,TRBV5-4,TGTGCCAGCAGCCCGGAAGGGCAGGGGGCCTACGAGCAGTACTTC,CASSPEGQGAYEQYF
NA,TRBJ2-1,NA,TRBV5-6,TGTGCCAGCAGCGGCTTAAGAGGTGAGCAGTTCTTC,CASSGLRGEQFF
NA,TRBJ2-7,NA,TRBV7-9,TGTGCCAGCAGCCCGACAGACGAGCAGTACTTC,CASSPTDEQYF
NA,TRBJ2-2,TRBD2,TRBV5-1,TGCGCCAGCAGCCCCGGACTAGGCAACACCGGGGAGCTGTTTTTT,CASSPGLGNTGELFF
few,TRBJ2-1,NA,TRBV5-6,TGTGCCAGCAGCTTGCTCAATGAGCAGTTCTTC,CASSLLNEQFF
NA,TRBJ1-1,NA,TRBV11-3,TGTGCCAGCAGCTTAGAAGAGGGCACTGAAGCTTTCTTT,CASSLEEGTEAFF
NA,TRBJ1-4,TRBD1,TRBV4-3,TGCGCCAGCAGCCAAAAGACAGGGAGCTCGGCAACTAATGAAAAACTGTTTTTT,CASSQKTGSSATNEKLFF
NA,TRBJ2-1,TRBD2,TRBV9,TGTGCCAGCAGCCCACCTAGCGGGGGGCCCTCGAGGCAGTTCTTC,CASSPPSGGPSRQFF
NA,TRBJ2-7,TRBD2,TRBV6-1,TGTGCCGCACGGGGGGTATTCTACGAGCAGTACTTC,CAARGVFYEQYF
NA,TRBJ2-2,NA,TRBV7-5,TGTGTCAGAAGCTTAAAGGTACTAGCGGCGAACACCGGGGAGCTGTTTTTT,CVRSLKVLAANTGELFF
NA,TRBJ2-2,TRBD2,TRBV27,TGTGCCAGCAGTTCCTGGGGGGGAGTAGGGGAGCTGTTTTTT,CASSSWGGVGELFF
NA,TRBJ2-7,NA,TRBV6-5,TGTGCCAGCAGACAGGTGGACGTTCGTTACGAGCAGTACTTC,CASRQVDVRYEQYF
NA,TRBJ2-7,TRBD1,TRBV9,TGTGCCAGCAGCGAGGGACAGGGAATTTCTTACGAGCAGTACTTC,CASSEGQGISYEQYF
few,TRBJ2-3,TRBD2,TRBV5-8,TGTGCCAGCAGCACTGCTGCGGCGGGGGAGGATACGCAGTATTTT,CASSTAAAGEDTQYF
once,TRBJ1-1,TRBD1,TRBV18,TGTGCCAGCTCACCACAGGACAGGTCTGAAGCTTTCTTT,CASSPQDRSEAFF
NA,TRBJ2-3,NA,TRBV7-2,TGTGCCAGCAGCTTAGAGGAGCGGACGCAGTATTTT,CASSLEERTQYF
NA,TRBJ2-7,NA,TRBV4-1,TGCGCCAGCAGCCAAGATCGGGCAGGGCTATATTTCGAGCAGTACTTC,CASSQDRAGLYFEQYF
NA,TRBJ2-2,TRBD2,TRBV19,TGTGCCAGTAGTAATGGGGGCGGGAGGGTGAGGACCGGGGAGCTGTTTTTT,CASSNGGGRVRTGELFF
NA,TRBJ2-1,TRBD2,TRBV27,TGTGCCAGCAGTCCCATCTTAGCGGGGGTGAACAATGAGCAGTTCTTC,CASSPILAGVNNEQFF
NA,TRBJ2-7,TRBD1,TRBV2,TGTGCCAGCAGCCCCGGACAGGTCTTCTCCTACGAGCAGTACTTC,CASSPGQVFSYEQYF
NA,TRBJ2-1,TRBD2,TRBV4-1,TGCGCCAGCAGCCCTCAAGCGGGGGGCTATGAGCAGTTCTTC,CASSPQAGGYEQFF
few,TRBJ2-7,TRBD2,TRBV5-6,TGTGCCAGCAGCTTGAGGGGTGTGGCGGGGGGGTCGGTCGAGCAGTACTTC,CASSLRGVAGGSVEQYF
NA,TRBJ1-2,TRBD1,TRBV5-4,TGTGCCAGCAGCTTGGACAGGGGTGTAATTGGCTACACCTTC,CASSLDRGVIGYTF
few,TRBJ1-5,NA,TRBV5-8,TGTGCCAGCAGCTTGGCAGGGGAGGGCAGCAATCAGCCCCAGCATTTT,CASSLAGEGSNQPQHF
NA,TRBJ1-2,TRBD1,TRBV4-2,TGTGCCAGCAGCCAAGCAGGGGGTCTCGGCTACACCTTC,CASSQAGGLGYTF
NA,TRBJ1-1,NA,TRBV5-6,TGTGCCAGCCGAGCGTGGGGAGCCACTGAAGCTTTCTTT,CASRAWGATEAFF